This T cell receptor (beta chain) was retrieved from a study of shared clonotypes between healthy human individuals. Study-level findings and limits: Naive CD4 clonotype sharing across a few donors was 4% to 5.5%. Exclusively blood specimens were collected; tissue repertoires likely differ.

The naive CD8 subset, CD45RO-negative cells positively selected for CCR7, excluded terminally differentiated effector memory CD45RA+ cells. Adults of Caucasian background living in Nashville, Tennessee made up all donors. V was shortened by 6 bases and J by 6 bases, with 17 bases between the two germline ends. Germline CDR1 and CDR2: ENHRY and SYGVKD. This CDR3 region has 15 residues. The table came from immunoSEQ multiplex PCR; TCRdb's copy has only in-frame clones and leaves some out. The sample shows about 2.1 million clones, roughly 91% of them seen only once. As to this clone: Its antigen is currently unknown.

Source material: naive CD8+ T cells from PBMCs. The receptor's source is a man aged 18 to 29 in good health. Some clones in this sample may be carry-over from other donors' samples. The chain is built from TRBV10-3 and TRBJ2-2; D is tentatively TRBD1 or TRBD2 (5 bases each). The CDR3 sequence is CAIRPGPSEAGELFF. The CDR3 nucleotides are TGTGCCATCAGACCGGGACCCTCGGAAGCCGGGGAGCTGTTTTTT.